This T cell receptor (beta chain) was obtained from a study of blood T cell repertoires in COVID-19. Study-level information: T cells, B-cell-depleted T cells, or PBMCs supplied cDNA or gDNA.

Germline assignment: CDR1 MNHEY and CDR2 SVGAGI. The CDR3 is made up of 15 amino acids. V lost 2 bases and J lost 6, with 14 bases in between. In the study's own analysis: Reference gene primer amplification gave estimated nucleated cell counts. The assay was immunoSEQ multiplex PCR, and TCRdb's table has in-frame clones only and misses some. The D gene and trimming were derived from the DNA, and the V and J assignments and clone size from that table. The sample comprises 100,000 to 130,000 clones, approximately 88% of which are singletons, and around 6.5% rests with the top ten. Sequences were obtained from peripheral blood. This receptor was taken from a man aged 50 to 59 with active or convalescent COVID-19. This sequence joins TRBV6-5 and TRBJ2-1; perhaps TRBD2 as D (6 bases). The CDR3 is CASSYDGSLGNEQFF. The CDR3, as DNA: TGTGCCAGCAGTTACGACGGGAGCCTAGGCAATGAGCAGTTCTTC.